These 28 T cell receptor beta chains share one sample of origin, sequenced in a study of T-cell reconstitution after alpha-beta-depleted transplantation in children. The TCRbeta library incorporated unique molecular identifiers. TCRdb redid the calling of the PCR reads with MiXCR, one entry per CDR3 protein. The repertoire holds 700,000 to 950,000 distinct CDR3 sequences, with roughly 15% as singletons. The input for sequencing was PBMCs, mostly from graft donor cells, taken 360 days after TCRalphabeta/CD19-depleted stem cell transplant. Receptors originate from a male patient between 10 and 17 years old who had a stem cell transplant for acute lymphoblastic leukemia, so the T cells may come from the graft donor.

The chain has TRBV11-3 and TRBJ2-7, with a possible D match to TRBD1 (5 bases). The CDR3 length is 12 residues. In germline, CDR1 is SGHNT, CDR2 YENEEA. V lost 3 bases and J lost 5, with 8 bases in between. CDR3 nucleotide sequence: TGTGCCAGCAGCTTTAAGGGGAACGAGCAGTACTTC. Residues: CASSFKGNEQYF.

This clonotype was counted only a few times. The chain is built from TRBV5-1 and TRBJ2-2; 9 bases map to TRBD2. Germline V lookup: CDR1 SGHRS, CDR2 YFSETQ. With V trimmed by 8 bases and J by 5 bases, 10 bases remained unmatched. The length of the CDR3 is 15 residues. This chain's CDR3 is CASRLAGARTGELFF. The CDR3 DNA follows: TGCGCCAGTAGATTAGCGGGAGCTAGAACCGGGGAGCTGTTTTTT.

This clonotype has ten or more counts. This chain uses TRBV24-1 with TRBJ2-7; D unclear. The CDR3 is made up of 14 amino acids. Trimming removed 5 bases from V and 5 bases from J, with 15 bases in between. Germline loops: CDR1 KGHDR, CDR2 SFDVKD. The DNA for the CDR3 is TGTGCCACCAGTGGTAAGACTCCCAGCGACGAGCAGTACTTC. This sequence encodes CATSGKTPSDEQYF.

The sample holds many counts of this clonotype. This chain joins TRBV5-1 and TRBJ2-7; 12 positions match TRBD2. The CDR3 consists of 15 residues. V was clipped by 4 bases and J by 3 bases; unmatched bases: 5. Germline V CDR1 and CDR2: SGHRS, YFSETQ. DNA of the CDR3: TGCGCCAGCAGCAACGGACTAGCGGGGCACTACGAGCAGTACTTC. This translates into CASSNGLAGHYEQYF.

The genes are TRBV6-2 or TRBV6-3 and TRBJ2-1; tentatively, D is TRBD2 (6 bases). Trimming cost V 6 bases and J 0 bases, with 12 bases left between them. Looked up from germline, CDR1 is MNHEY and CDR2 is SVGEGT. CDR3 length: 15 amino acids. The CDR3 bases are TGTGCCAGCAGCGCAGCGACTAGCTCCTACAATGAGCAGTTCTTC. The encoded protein is CASSAATSSYNEQFF.

In this sample, this clonotype turned up many times. The chain employs TRBV7-9 and TRBJ2-1; 7 nucleotides line up with TRBD2. Germline V gene data show CDR1 as SEHNR and CDR2 as FQNEAQ (reference sequence). This CDR3 comprises 13 residues. Trimming at V came to 3 bases and at J to 9 bases, leaving 5 bases not matched to a gene. The CDR3 bases are TGTGCCAGCAGCTTGGGCGGGAGTGGTGAGCAGTTCTTC. Protein: CASSLGGSGEQFF.

The V and J genes are TRBV4-2 and TRBJ2-1; maybe TRBD2 (6 bases). The CDR3 contains 16 residues. CDR1 and CDR2 (germline): LGHNA, YNFKEQ. V lost 3 bases and J 0 bases, leaving 12 bases between the germline ends. CDR3 protein: CASSQGSGFSYNEQFF. CDR3 in DNA: TGTGCCAGCAGCCAGGGTAGCGGTTTCTCCTACAATGAGCAGTTCTTC.

This clonotype occurred a few times. The J gene is TRBJ1-1, the V gene TRBV5-1; TRBD1 aligns across 7 bases. Germline CDR1 SGHRS, CDR2 YFSETQ. Germline trimming cut 4 bases from V and 2 bases from J; bases unmatched to any gene: 14. The CDR3 runs to 17 residues. DNA of the CDR3: TGCGCCAGCAGCCCGGGACAGCAAGCCCCCCTTAACACTGAAGCTTTCTTT. This encodes CASSPGQQAPLNTEAFF.

V is TRBV4-2 and J is TRBJ2-7; D might be TRBD2 (5 bases). From germline, CDR1 is LGHNA and CDR2 YNFKEQ. The CDR3 spans 15 residues. The V and J ends lost 1 base and 1 base respectively, with 11 bases between them. CDR3 nucleotides: TGTGCCAGCAGCCAAGGCGGGCTGACGTCCTACGAGCAGTACTTC. This codes for CASSQGGLTSYEQYF.

This clonotype came up many times. The gene calls are TRBV7-7 and TRBJ2-2, with D perhaps TRBD1 (5 bases). Looked up from germline, CDR1 is SSHAT and CDR2 is FNYEAQ (reference sequence). This CDR3 has 13 residues. Trimming took off 3 bases at V and 5 bases at J, with 7 bases between the two ends. This CDR3 is CASSFRVTGELFF. CDR3 nucleotides: TGTGCCAGCAGCTTCAGGGTGACCGGGGAGCTGTTTTTT.

The chain links TRBV20-1 to TRBJ2-7; possibly TRBD2 for D (6 bases). The CDR3 totals 13 residues. CDR1 is DFQATT, CDR2 SNEGSKA, per germline (reference sequence). V gave up 3 bases and J gave up 2 bases, with 11 bases separating them. DNA for the CDR3: TGCAGTGCTAGGAGGGACTCAGCCTACGAGCAGTACTTC. Its protein is CSARRDSAYEQYF.

The chain recombines TRBV20-1 with TRBJ1-5; D ambiguous. Deletions cut 3 bases from V and 3 bases from J, with 9 bases between. This CDR3 is built from 13 residues. Germline lookup yields CDR1 DFQATT and CDR2 SNEGSKA (reference sequence). The CDR3 loop is CSARRDNNQPQHF. In nucleotides, the CDR3 is TGCAGTGCTAGGAGGGATAACAATCAGCCCCAGCATTTT.

V gene TRBV6-5 combines with J gene TRBJ1-2, with 8 nucleotides matching TRBD1. CDR3 length: 16 amino acids. The germline gives CDR1 MNHEY, CDR2 SVGAGI. V was clipped by 0 bases and J by 5 bases; unmatched bases: 8. This CDR3 reads CASSYSLGQESYGYTF. The CDR3 bases are TGTGCCAGCAGTTACTCTTTGGGACAGGAGAGTTATGGCTACACCTTC.

The chain recombines TRBV7-2 with TRBJ2-3; unclear D gene. The germline V and J ends were trimmed by 3 bases and 2 bases, with 15 bases remaining between them. From germline, CDR1 is SGHTA and CDR2 FQGNSA. This CDR3 has 16 amino acids. The CDR3 is CASSFRPNGFTDTQYF. The CDR3 DNA is TGTGCCAGCAGCTTCCGACCAAACGGGTTCACAGATACGCAGTATTTT.

This clonotype was seen many times. Compared with germline, one end of the junction differs, possibly owing to a read error. The chain has TRBV5-1 and TRBJ1-5, with TRBD1 matching 10 bases. Germline V CDR1 and CDR2: SGHRS, YFSETQ. This CDR3 is 14 amino acids long. The CDR3 here is CASSPGQGYQPQHF. DNA of the CDR3: TGTGCCAGCAGTCCGGGACAGGGGTATCAGCCCCAGCATTTT.

This clonotype was observed a few times. This chain connects TRBV12-3 or TRBV12-4 to TRBJ1-2; D is unclear. CDR3 length equals 13 residues. Trimming left V 2 bases short and J 8 bases short, with 12 bases between. CDR3 nucleotide sequence: TGTGCCAGCAGTTTATCCGGGTATTTCGGCTACACCTTC. Protein product: CASSLSGYFGYTF.

The rearrangement joins TRBV2 to TRBJ1-5; D ambiguous. The V gene's germline CDR1 is SNHLY and CDR2 FYNNEI. The CDR3 is 15 residues long. Trimming shortened V by 1 base and J by 5 bases, and 12 bases separated the two germline ends. CDR3 DNA: TGTGCCAGCAGTGAAGGGGCGGCGGGTTATCAGCCCCAGCATTTT. Its translation: CASSEGAAGYQPQHF.

There are many counts of this clonotype. The V and J genes are TRBV3-1 and TRBJ2-2; 7 bases line up with TRBD1. J gave up 4 bases and V 6 bases, and 14 bases lay outside the gene matches. Germline assignment: CDR1 LGHDT and CDR2 YNNKEL (reference sequence). The CDR3 length is 17 residues. The CDR3 loop is CASSQHQTGTVTGELFF. CDR3 DNA: TGTGCCAGCAGTCAACATCAGACCGGGACAGTCACCGGGGAGCTGTTTTTT.

This clonotype was counted only a few times. This chain connects TRBV5-1 to TRBJ2-1; a weak D match, TRBD2 (6 bases). The V gene's germline CDR1 is SGHRS and CDR2 YFSETQ. This CDR3 region has 16 residues. Trimming removed 3 bases from V and 7 bases from J, with 20 bases in between. In DNA form, the CDR3 reads TGCGCCAGCAGCTCAATGGGAGGTCTTTTTAGTAATGAGCAGTTCTTC. It translates to CASSSMGGLFSNEQFF.

Ten or more counts support this clonotype. No DNA is shown, since the ends of the CDR3 on it are uncertain; the CDR3 is the one TCRdb lists. The chain uses TRBV12-3 or TRBV12-4 and TRBJ1-1; the D segment call TRBD1 is taken from the table without a DNA check. Counting both end residues, the CDR3 totals 14 amino acids. The CDR3: CASSFGPVAGGIFF.

Here the CDR3 reads CATSDPASQGFGANVLTF. CDR3 in DNA: TGTGCCACCAGTGACCCAGCATCACAGGGCTTTGGGGCCAACGTCCTGACTTTC. This chain uses TRBV24-1 with TRBJ2-6, with D possibly being TRBD1 (6 bases). This CDR3 has 18 residues. The V end lost 4 bases, the J end lost 3 bases, and 18 bases lay between the germline ends. Germline values: CDR1 KGHDR, CDR2 SFDVKD.

The chain couples TRBV6-1 to TRBJ2-1; D is tentatively TRBD1 or TRBD2 (5 bases each). The germline V and J ends were trimmed by 10 bases and 3 bases, with 22 bases remaining between them. Per germline, CDR1 MNHNS and CDR2 SASEGT. This CDR3 is built from 16 residues. The CDR3 DNA follows: TGTGCCACCTCTTTTGGGGGAGAGTCGTTCTACAATGAGCAGTTCTTC. Translating gives CATSFGGESFYNEQFF.

In its sample, this clonotype was seen a few times. The chain couples TRBV5-1 to TRBJ2-7; 7 bases map to TRBD1. Looked up from germline, CDR1 is SGHRS and CDR2 is YFSETQ. V dropped 4 bases and J dropped 3; count of bases not matched to a gene: 7. The CDR3 is made up of 14 amino acids. The CDR3 region is CASSLGDSRYEQYF. Here the CDR3 DNA reads TGCGCCAGCAGCCTCGGGGACAGTCGCTACGAGCAGTACTTC.

This chain links TRBV4-2 with TRBJ2-1; no reliable D call. The germline V gene encodes CDR1 LGHNA and CDR2 YNFKEQ. Trimming stripped 0 bases from V and 6 bases from J, with 15 bases between. The CDR3 sequence is 16 residues long. CDR3 DNA sequence: TGTGCCAGCAGCCAAGATATCGGGCCTTTGACCAATGAGCAGTTCTTC. It translates to CASSQDIGPLTNEQFF.

This chain connects TRBV2 to TRBJ2-7; no reliable D call. Germline V gene lookup returns CDR1 SNHLY and CDR2 FYNNEI. The CDR3 sequence is 12 residues long. Deletions cut 6 bases from V and 4 bases from J, with 10 bases between. The CDR3 protein is CASRGDLYEQYF. The DNA for the CDR3 is TGTGCCAGCAGGGGTGACTTGTACGAGCAGTACTTC.

The chain carries TRBV11-2 and TRBJ2-2; D remains ambiguous. The CDR3 length is 15 residues. With 2 bases removed from V and 5 bases from J, the gap between germline ends came to 12 bases. In germline, CDR1 is SGHAT, CDR2 FQNNGV. The CDR3 sequence is CASSLFGRSTGELFF. As DNA, the CDR3 is TGTGCCAGCAGCTTATTTGGGCGGTCTACCGGGGAGCTGTTTTTT.

The rearrangement links TRBV11-2 to TRBJ2-4; D might be TRBD1 (5 bases). This CDR3 contains 16 residues. CDR1 is SGHAT, CDR2 FQNNGV, per germline. Trimming stripped 1 base from V and 0 bases from J, with 10 bases between. The CDR3, as DNA: TGTGCCAGCAGCTTAGCAGGGTCTCTAGCCAAAAACATTCAGTACTTC. Protein product: CASSLAGSLAKNIQYF.

This clonotype was counted only a few times. The J gene is TRBJ2-1, the V gene TRBV29-1, with 8 bases that match TRBD2. The junction had 2 bases not matched to a gene; V was cut back by 7 bases and J by 6 bases. Per the germline V gene, CDR1 is SQVTM and CDR2 is ANQGSEA. CDR3 length: 11 amino acids. The CDR3 DNA sequence: TGCAGCGGTCTAGCGGGCAATGAGCAGTTCTTC. Its protein product is CSGLAGNEQFF.